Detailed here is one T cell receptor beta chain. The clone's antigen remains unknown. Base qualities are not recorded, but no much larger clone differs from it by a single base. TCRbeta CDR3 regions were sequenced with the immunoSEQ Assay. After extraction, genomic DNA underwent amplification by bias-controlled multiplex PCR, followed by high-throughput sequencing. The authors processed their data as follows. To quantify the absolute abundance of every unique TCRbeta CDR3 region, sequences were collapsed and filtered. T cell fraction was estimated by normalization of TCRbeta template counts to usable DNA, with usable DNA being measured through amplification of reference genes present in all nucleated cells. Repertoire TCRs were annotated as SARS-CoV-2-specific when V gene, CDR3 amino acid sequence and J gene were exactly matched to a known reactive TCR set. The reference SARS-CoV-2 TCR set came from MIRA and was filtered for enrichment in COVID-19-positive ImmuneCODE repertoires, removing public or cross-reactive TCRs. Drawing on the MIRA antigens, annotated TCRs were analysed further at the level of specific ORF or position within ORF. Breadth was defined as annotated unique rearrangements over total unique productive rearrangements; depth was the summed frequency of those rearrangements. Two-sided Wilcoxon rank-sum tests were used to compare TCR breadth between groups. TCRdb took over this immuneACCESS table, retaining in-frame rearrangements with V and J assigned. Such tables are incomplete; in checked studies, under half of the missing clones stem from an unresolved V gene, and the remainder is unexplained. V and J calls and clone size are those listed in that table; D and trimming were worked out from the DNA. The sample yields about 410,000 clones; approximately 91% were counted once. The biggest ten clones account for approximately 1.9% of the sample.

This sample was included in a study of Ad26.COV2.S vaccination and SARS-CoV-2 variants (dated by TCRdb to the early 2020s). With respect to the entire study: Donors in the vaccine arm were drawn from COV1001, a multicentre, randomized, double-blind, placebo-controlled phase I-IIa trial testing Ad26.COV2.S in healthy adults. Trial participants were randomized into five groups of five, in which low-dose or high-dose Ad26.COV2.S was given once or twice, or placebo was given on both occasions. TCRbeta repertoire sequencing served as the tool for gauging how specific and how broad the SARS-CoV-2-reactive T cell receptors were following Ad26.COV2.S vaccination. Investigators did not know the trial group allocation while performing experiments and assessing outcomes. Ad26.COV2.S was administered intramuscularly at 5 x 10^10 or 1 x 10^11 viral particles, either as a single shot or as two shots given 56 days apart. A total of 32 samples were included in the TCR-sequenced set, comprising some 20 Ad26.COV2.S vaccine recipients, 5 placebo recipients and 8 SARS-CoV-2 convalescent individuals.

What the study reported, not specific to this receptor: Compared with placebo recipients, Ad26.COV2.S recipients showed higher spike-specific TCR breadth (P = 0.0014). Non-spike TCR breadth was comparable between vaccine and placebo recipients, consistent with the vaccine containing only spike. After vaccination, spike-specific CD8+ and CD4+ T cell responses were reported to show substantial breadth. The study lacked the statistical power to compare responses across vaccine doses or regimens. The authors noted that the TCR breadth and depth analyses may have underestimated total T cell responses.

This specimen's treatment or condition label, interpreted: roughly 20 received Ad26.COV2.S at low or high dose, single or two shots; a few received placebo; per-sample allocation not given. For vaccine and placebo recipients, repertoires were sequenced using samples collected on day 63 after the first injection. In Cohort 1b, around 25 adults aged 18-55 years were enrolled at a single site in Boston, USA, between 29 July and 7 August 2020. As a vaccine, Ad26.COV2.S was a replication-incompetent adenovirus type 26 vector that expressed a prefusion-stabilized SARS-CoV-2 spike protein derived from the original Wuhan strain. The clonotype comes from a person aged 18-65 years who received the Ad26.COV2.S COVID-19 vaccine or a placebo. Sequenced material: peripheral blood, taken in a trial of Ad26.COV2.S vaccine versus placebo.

The CDR3 here reads CASSESMIEQYF. The nucleotide sequence is given as TGTGCCAGCAGTGAGTCAATGATCGAGCAGTACTTC. In this chain, TRBV6-1 is recombined with TRBJ2-7; the D gene lacks a confident call. V sheds 3 bases and J sheds 6 bases, leaving 9 bases between their ends. From its cysteine to its phenylalanine, the CDR3 spans 12 amino acids. The sequence is cut down to CDR3 DNA, 36 bases in frame from base 1. CDR1 and CDR2, per the germline V gene, are MNHNS and SASEGT.